Listed below are T cell receptor beta chains from one sample, sequenced in a study of cytomegalovirus exposure and HLA in healthy donors. The assay was immunoSEQ multiplex PCR, and TCRdb's table has in-frame clones only and misses some. The sample lists under 200,000 clones, 95% to 96% seen once, with around 0.9% in the top ten. Sequencing input: PBMCs. The receptors were sampled from a woman between 18 and 30 years old in good health and CMV-seronegative. The conserved cysteine and the conserved F or W are not part of the CDR3 here.

j_call | v_call | cdr3_length | cdr3_aa
TRBJ1-2 | TRBV5-1 | 13 | ASSPTGGVNYGYT
TRBJ1-4 | TRBV11-2 | 13 | ASSFATGGGEKLF
TRBJ2-1 | TRBV11-3 | 18 | ASSLDGTSGGPSSYNEQF
TRBJ2-7 | TRBV15 | 11 | ATSRVPAYEQY
TRBJ1-6 | TRBV5-1 | 12 | ASSTGEVTSPLH
TRBJ2-1 | TRBV27 | 13 | ASSLLNGGDNEQF
TRBJ1-6 | TRBV4-2 | 16 | ASSQPPGQEIYNSPLH
TRBJ1-1 | TRBV4-3 | 11 | ASSPGGSTEAF
TRBJ1-2 | TRBV19 | 12 | ASSINPGQGSYT
TRBJ2-5 | TRBV4-3 | 11 | ASSQKGGGDQY
TRBJ2-3 | TRBV9 | 13 | ASSVEGQGTDTQY
TRBJ1-2 | TRBV2 | 12 | ASSESSPVDGYT
TRBJ1-1 | TRBV5-4 | 14 | ASSLGGRIVGTEAF
TRBJ2-5 | TRBV9 | 14 | ASSAGGPGQGGTQY
TRBJ1-6 | TRBV6-5 | 9 | ASGPNSPLH
TRBJ1-1 | TRBV29-1 | 13 | SVVRSGTGDTEAF
TRBJ2-7 | TRBV2 | 13 | ASRGLAGGDYEQY
TRBJ2-2 | TRBV6-5 | 13 | ASSTTGVDTGELF
TRBJ2-7 | TRBV18 | 16 | ASSPRGGGGGTTYEQY
TRBJ1-5 | TRBV6-7 | 14 | ASSYGTPTGNQPQH
TRBJ2-7 | TRBV27 | 14 | ASTRGQGTYSYEQY
TRBJ2-5 | TRBV9 | 12 | ASSVEWGGETQY
TRBJ1-1 | TRBV5-1 | 15 | ASSLGGEGWQNTEAF
TRBJ2-7 | TRBV7-8 | 15 | ASSLVPPGLIAYEQY
TRBJ2-2 | TRBV5-1 | 14 | ASSLAVTTNTGELF
TRBJ1-2 | TRBV9 | 13 | ASSVSGLGGYGYT
TRBJ2-7 | TRBV10-1 | 12 | ASSAGRISYEQY
TRBJ2-2 | TRBV6-4 | 14 | ASSDKWRGGLEELF
TRBJ1-1 | TRBV29-1 | 14 | SVNNRGAAVNTEAF
TRBJ2-7 | TRBV9 | 14 | ASSVSASGGRYEQY
TRBJ1-5 | TRBV12-1 | 12 | ASSPRQGGQPQH
TRBJ2-1 | TRBV30 | 12 | AWSVLLEGNEQF
TRBJ1-4 | TRBV7-2 | 13 | ASSSWTVGTEKLF
TRBJ2-2 | TRBV27 | 12 | ASSRDRGTGELF
TRBJ2-7 | TRBV18 | 12 | ASSPGTGTYEQY